The TCR beta chain described here comes from a study of PD-1 blockade in classical Hodgkin lymphoma. About the research overall: Patients in the cohort were put on intravenous nivolumab, 3 mg/kg every 2 weeks. Study results and caveats: Newly diagnosed patients were said to have less baseline TCR diversity than healthy donors did.

Each patient experienced a relapse that followed autologous stem cell transplantation, and brentuximab vedotin exposure varied. Patients' outcomes at their best amounted to complete response, partial response or progressive disease. Libraries were prepared by immunoSEQ multiplex PCR; TCRdb keeps only in-frame clonotypes and omits some of them. The table includes some 84,000 clones, about nine tenths detected once. About this clone itself: Its specificity is not known.

Germline V lookup: CDR1 SQVTM, CDR2 ANQGSEA. This CDR3 has 14 amino acids. Trimming took 3 bases from V and 0 from J, leaving 9 bases between them. Here the sequenced sample was peripheral blood mononuclear cells (PBMCs), taken before the second cycle of nivolumab. V gene TRBV29-1 combines with J gene TRBJ1-5; no clear D. This clonotype was sampled from a human donor with classical Hodgkin lymphoma. The chain's CDR3 is CSVDEGDSNQPQHF. As DNA, the CDR3 is TGCAGCGTTGACGAAGGAGATAGCAATCAGCCCCAGCATTTT. The full variable domain, with the rest looked up from reference TRBV29-1 and TRBJ1-5, is SAVISQKPSRDICQRGTSLTIQCQVDSQVTMMFWYRQQPGQSLTLIATANQGSEATYESGFVIDKFPISRPNLTFSTLTVSNMSPEDSSIYLCSVDEGDSNQPQHFGDGTRLSIL.